The clone carrying this T cell receptor beta chain was counted many times. Amplified regions were TCR beta CDR3 sequences from RNA transcripts. HTBI primers drove first-round RT-PCR of the TCR CDR3. TCRdb reprocessed the multiplex PCR reads via MiXCR and lists one record per CDR3 protein. The sample holds a few hundred thousand distinct CDR3 sequences, 13% to 15% seen once. The data are from a study of T cells in Graves' hyperthyroidism and ophthalmopathy. Between the trimmed V and J ends, which lost 5 bases and 3 bases, there was a span of 18 bases. The length of the CDR3 is 16 residues. CDR1 SGHRS and CDR2 YFSETQ come from the germline V gene. For ophthalmopathy patients, the Clinical Activity Score was at least 3 and the NOSPECS grade at least 4; duration was under 3 months. Diagnoses used clinical symptoms, serum thyroxine and TRAb, thyroid ultrasound and orbital computed tomography.

The chain uses TRBV5-1 and TRBJ2-1, with a weak D call TRBD2 (7 bases). The sample consisted of blood. The sequence came from a woman aged 55 to 70 with Graves' ophthalmopathy. CDR3 nucleotides: TGCGCCAGCAGGAGGGGGGCAGCGGGGTACTACAATGAGCAGTTCTTC. This encodes CASRRGAAGYYNEQFF.